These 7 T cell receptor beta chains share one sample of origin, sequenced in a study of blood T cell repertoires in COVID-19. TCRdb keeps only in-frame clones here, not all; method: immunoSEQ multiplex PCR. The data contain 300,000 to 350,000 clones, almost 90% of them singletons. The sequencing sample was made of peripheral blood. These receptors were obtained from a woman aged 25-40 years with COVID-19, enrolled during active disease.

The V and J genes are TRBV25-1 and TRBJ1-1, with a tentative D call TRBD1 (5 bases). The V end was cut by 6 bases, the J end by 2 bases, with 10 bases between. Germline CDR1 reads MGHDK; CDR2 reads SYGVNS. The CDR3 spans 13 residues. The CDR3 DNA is TGTGCCAGCAGGAGTACAGGTAACACTGAAGCTTTCTTT. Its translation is CASRSTGNTEAFF.

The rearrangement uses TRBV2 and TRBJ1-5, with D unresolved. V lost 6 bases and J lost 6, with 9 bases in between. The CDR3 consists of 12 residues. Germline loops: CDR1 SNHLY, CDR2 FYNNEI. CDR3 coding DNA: TGTGCCAGCAGCCGGACTAGTCAGCCCCAGCATTTT. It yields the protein CASSRTSQPQHF.

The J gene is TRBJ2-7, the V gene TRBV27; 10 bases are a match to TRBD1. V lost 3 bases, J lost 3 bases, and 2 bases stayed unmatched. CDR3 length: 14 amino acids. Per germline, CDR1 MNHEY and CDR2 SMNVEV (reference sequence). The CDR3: CASSFGTGDYEQYF. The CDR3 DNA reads TGTGCCAGCAGTTTCGGGACAGGGGACTACGAGCAGTACTTC.

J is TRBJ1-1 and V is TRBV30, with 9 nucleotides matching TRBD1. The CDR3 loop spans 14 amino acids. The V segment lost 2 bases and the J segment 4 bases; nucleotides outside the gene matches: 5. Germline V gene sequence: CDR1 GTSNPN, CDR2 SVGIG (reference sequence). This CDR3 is CAWSLGQGFTEAFF. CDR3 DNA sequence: TGTGCCTGGAGTTTAGGACAGGGGTTCACTGAAGCTTTCTTT.

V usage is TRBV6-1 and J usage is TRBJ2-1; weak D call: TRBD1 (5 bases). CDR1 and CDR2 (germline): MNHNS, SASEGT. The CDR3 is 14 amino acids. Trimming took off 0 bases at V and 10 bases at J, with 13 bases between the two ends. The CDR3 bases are TGTGCCAGCAGTGAAGCAACCGGACGGACAGAGCAGTTCTTC. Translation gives CASSEATGRTEQFF.

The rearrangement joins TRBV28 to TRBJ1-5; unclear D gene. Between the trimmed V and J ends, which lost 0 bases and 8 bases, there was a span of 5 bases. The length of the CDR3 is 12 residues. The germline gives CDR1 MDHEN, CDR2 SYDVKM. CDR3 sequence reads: CASSLWEKPQHF. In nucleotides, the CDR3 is TGTGCCAGCAGTTTATGGGAGAAGCCCCAGCATTTT.

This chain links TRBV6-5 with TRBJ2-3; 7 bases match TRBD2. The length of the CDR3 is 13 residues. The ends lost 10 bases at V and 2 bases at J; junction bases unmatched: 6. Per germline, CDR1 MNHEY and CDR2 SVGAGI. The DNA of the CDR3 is TGTGCCACCAGGGACTACCCCACAGATACGCAGTATTTT. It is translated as CATRDYPTDTQYF.